The clone carrying this T cell receptor beta chain was recorded many times. With a much larger clone just one base away, this may be a read error. A sample-barcoded 5' primer and a J-beta primer mix were used in a second PCR of roughly 6 to 11 cycles. MiXCR was run by TCRdb on the 5' RACE reads, yielding one entry per CDR3 protein. The data contain some 940,000 distinct CDR3 sequences, 25% to 30% of them singletons. The data were taken from a study of blood T cells in healthy people across ages. The same specimen was also included in a second study, on T cells of mothers and their children. This second report adds: The study obtained over 8 million TCR beta CDR3 reads per mother and about 3 million per child. Relative to unrelated pairs, biologically related mother-child dyads exhibited marginally greater, non-significant overlap. Researchers found no T cell clones that were persistent and microchimeric.

The sequence came from a woman in her thirties or forties in good health. Sequencing used blood.

The CDR3 is CSVTRDIDSGANVRTF. CDR3 nucleotide sequence: TGCAGCGTTACCCGGGACATAGACTCTGGGGCCAACGTCCGGACTTTC. The V call is TRBV29-1, the J call TRBJ2-6, with TRBD1 as a possible D gene (6 bases). The CDR3 sequence is 16 residues long. CDR1 is SQVTM, CDR2 ANQGSEA, per germline. Looking up the rest from reference TRBV29-1 and TRBJ2-6 gives the full variable domain: SAVISQKPSRDICQRGTSLTIQCQVDSQVTMMFWYRQQPGQSLTLIATANQGSEATYESGFVIDKFPISRPNLTFSTLTVSNMSPEDSSIYLCSVTRDIDSGANVRTFGAGSRLTVL.